This T cell receptor (beta chain) was sequenced for a study of blood T cell repertoires in COVID-19. The CDR3 is 16 amino acids. V lost 2 bases to trimming and J lost 3 bases; unmatched junction nucleotides: 7. Germline V gives CDR1 MNHEY, CDR2 SVGEGT. The assay was immunoSEQ multiplex PCR, and TCRdb's table has in-frame clones only and misses some. This table holds about 160,000 clones, 80% to 95% found once. The V and J genes are TRBV6-2 or TRBV6-3 and TRBJ1-5; 7 nucleotides line up with TRBD1. This clonotype was obtained from a young man with COVID-19, enrolled during active disease. Input material: peripheral blood. In DNA form, the CDR3 reads TGTGCCAGCAGTTACCCGCCGGACAGGAACAATCAGCCCCAGCATTTT. Residues: CASSYPPDRNNQPQHF.